This paragraph covers one TCR beta chain sequence. The antigen remains undetermined. The data belong to a study of identical twins. Points from the study as a whole: Cord blood beta clonotypes that were abundant carried fewer insertions, and memory repertoires showed no such trend. Low generation-probability sequences were in excess among twin-shared out-of-frame alpha sequences. Modelling underestimated the level of out-of-frame TCR alpha sharing observed in monozygotic twins.

V shed 4 bases and J shed 0 bases, with 10 bases lying between them. Germline-derived CDR1 and CDR2 are SGHVS and FNYEAQ. This CDR3 is 14 amino acids long. In TCRdb, the 5' RACE reads were re-called with MiXCR into one record per CDR3 protein. The table has under 500,000 distinct CDR3 sequences, 14% seen once. The sample was also reused in another study, on yellow fever vaccine responses in identical twins. That paper notes: Reportedly, the T cell response mounted by twins to vaccine seemed partly convergent, partly personalized.

This TCR was sampled from a woman aged 18-35 years in good health. Sequencing input: CD4+ T cells sorted from blood. This chain joins TRBV7-6 and TRBJ2-7; possibly TRBD2 for D (6 bases). Here the CDR3 reads CASSSGLNSYEQYF. DNA for the CDR3: TGTGCCAGCAGCTCGGGACTGAACTCCTACGAGCAGTACTTC.